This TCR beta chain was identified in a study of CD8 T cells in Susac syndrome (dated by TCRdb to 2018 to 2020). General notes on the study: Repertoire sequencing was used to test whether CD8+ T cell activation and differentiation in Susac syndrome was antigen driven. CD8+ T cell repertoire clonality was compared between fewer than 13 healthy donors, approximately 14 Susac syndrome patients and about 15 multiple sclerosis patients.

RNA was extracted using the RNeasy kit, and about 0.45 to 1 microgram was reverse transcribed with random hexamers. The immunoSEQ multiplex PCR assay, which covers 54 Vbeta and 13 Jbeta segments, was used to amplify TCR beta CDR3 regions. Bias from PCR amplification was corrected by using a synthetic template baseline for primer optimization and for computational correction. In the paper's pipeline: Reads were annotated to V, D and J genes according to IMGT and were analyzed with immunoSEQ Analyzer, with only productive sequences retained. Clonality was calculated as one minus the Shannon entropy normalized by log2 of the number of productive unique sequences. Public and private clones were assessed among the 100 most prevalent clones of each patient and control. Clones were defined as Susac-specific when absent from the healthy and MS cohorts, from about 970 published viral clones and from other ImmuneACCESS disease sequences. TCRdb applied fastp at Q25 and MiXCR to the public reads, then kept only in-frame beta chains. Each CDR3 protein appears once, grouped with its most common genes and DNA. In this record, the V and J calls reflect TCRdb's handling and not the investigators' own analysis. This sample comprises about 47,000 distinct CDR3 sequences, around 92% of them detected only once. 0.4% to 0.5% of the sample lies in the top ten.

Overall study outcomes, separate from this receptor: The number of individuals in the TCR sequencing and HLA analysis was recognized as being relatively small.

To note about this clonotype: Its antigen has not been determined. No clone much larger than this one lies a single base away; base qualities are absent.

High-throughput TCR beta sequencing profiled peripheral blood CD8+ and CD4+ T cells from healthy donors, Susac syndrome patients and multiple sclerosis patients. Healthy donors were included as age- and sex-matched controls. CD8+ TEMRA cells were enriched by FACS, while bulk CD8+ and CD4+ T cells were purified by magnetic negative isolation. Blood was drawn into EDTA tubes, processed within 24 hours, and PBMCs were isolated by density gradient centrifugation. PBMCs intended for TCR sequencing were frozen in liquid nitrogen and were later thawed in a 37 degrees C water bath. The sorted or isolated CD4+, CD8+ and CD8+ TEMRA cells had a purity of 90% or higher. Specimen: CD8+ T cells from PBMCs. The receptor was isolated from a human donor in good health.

The CDR3 reads CASRTQGPWPGEQYF. The DNA reads as follows: TGTGCCAGTAGGACCCAGGGTCCTTGGCCCGGAGAGCAGTACTTC. The chain couples TRBV19 to TRBJ2-7, with TRBD1 as a weak D call on 5 bases. V lost 6 bases and J lost 7 bases; the stretch between them is 22 bases long. For CDR1 and CDR2, the germline V gene (reference sequence) lists LNHDA and SQIVND. Including the terminal cysteine and phenylalanine, the CDR3 comprises 15 residues. CDR3 DNA only is kept here, 45 bases in frame from base 1.